The TCR beta chain under discussion was sequenced for a study of blood T cell repertoires in COVID-19. This CDR3 contains 13 residues. Germline assignment: CDR1 SQVTM and CDR2 ANQGSEA. Trimming stripped 5 bases from V and 6 bases from J, with 14 bases between. This table comes from immunoSEQ multiplex PCR, and its TCRdb copy is limited to in-frame clones, with some not included. The sample has approximately 100,000 clones, over 80% seen once. This clonotype was obtained from a man between 45 and 60 years old with active COVID-19. V is TRBV29-1 and J is TRBJ1-5, with D possibly TRBD1 on 6 matching bases. The sample consisted of peripheral blood. CDR3 sequence: CSVRTDNSQPQHF. Here the CDR3 DNA reads TGCAGCGTTCGGACAGATAACTCTCAGCCCCAGCATTTT.